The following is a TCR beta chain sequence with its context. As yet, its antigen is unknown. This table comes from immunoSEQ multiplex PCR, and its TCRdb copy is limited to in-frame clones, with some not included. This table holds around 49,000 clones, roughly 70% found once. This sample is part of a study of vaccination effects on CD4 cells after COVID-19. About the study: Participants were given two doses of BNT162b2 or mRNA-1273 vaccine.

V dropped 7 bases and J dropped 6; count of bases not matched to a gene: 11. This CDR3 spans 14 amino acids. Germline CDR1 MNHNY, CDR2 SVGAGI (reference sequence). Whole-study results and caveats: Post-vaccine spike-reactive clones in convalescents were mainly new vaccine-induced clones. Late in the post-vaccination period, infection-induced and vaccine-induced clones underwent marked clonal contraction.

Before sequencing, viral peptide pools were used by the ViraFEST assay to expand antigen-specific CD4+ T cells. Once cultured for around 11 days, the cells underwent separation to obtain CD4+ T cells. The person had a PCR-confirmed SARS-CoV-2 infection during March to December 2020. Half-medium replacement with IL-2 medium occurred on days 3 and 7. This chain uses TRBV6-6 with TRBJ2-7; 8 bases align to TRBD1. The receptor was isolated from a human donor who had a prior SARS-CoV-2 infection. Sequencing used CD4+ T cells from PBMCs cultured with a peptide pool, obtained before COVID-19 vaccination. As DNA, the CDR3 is TGTGCCAGCACCCCTCCCCAGGGGGCGGGCGAGCAGTACTTC. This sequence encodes CASTPPQGAGEQYF.